This T cell receptor (beta chain) emerged from a study of blood T cell repertoires in COVID-19. Study overall: Samples taken during acute and convalescent COVID-19 were collected in the United States, Italy and Spain.

In the study's own analysis: Reference gene primer amplification in the assay estimated nucleated cell counts. Sequenced by immunoSEQ multiplex PCR; TCRdb stores in-frame clones only, minus some. V and J calls and clone size come straight from that table; D and trimming were deduced from the DNA. The data contain 150,000 or so clones, less than 85% of them singletons. Germline V gene sequence: CDR1 SEHNR, CDR2 FQNEAQ (reference sequence). After removal of 8 bases from V and 4 bases from J, the junction contained 11 bases not matched to a gene. This CDR3 is built from 14 residues. This clone was recorded only once. Everyone who took part was roughly 18 to 90 years old, and they came from over 20 US areas.

Sequenced input: PBMCs or T cells enriched from blood (not recorded which). The sequence was obtained from a man aged 55 to 70 who had recovered from COVID-19. The chain carries TRBV7-9 and TRBJ2-7; 7 bases fit TRBD1. The CDR3 DNA follows: TGTGCCAGCGCCCGAGGGGGACAGAGTTACGAGCAGTACTTC. Protein: CASARGGQSYEQYF.